These T cell receptor beta chains were read from a single sample in a study of cytotoxic CD8 clonotypes in ibrutinib-treated CLL. Profiling relied on immunoSEQ multiplex PCR, and the TCRdb table lists in-frame clones only, not all of them. Of roughly 130,000 clones in the sample, roughly 90% are singletons; the top ten hold approximately 10%. Sequenced material: PBMCs, taken after 12 months of ibrutinib treatment. These receptors originate from a human donor with chronic lymphocytic leukemia. Both conserved end residues are part of each CDR3. Fields, in order: D gene, J gene, clone size, V gene, CDR3 DNA, CDR3 protein. The D gene is left open where the match is weak. Rows give clone size only sometimes, using once, few, many, or a class for an expanded clone.

>TRBD2|TRBJ2-3|.|TRBV19
TGTGCCAGTAAAATAGCGGGAGATACGCAGTATTTT
CASKIAGDTQYF
>.|TRBJ2-3|.|TRBV7-9
TGTGCCAGCAGCCAAACACTGACGGGTTATGGCACAGATACGCAGTATTTT
CASSQTLTGYGTDTQYF
>.|TRBJ2-5|.|TRBV30
TGTGCCTGGTTGACAGTTGGAGAGACCCAGTACTTC
CAWLTVGETQYF
>.|TRBJ2-1|.|TRBV9
TGTGCCAGCCAACTTAAGGATGGTGAGCAGTTCTTC
CASQLKDGEQFF
>.|TRBJ1-5|.|TRBV29-1
TGCAGCGTCGGGGGGGATGGCAATCAGCCCCAGCATTTT
CSVGGDGNQPQHF
>.|TRBJ2-7|.|TRBV7-2
TGTGCCAGCAGCTTTACTAGGGCTTGGAGCTCCTACGAGCAGTACTTC
CASSFTRAWSSYEQYF
>.|TRBJ2-4|.|TRBV2
TGTGCCAGCAGTGAAGGGGGTGGGAACATTCAGTACTTC
CASSEGGGNIQYF
>.|TRBJ2-4|.|TRBV7-9
TGTGCCAGCAGCTTAGGTCTTGGGGGTGGCAAAAACATTCAGTACTTC
CASSLGLGGGKNIQYF
>.|TRBJ2-7|few|TRBV7-3
TGTGCCAGCAGCTACCCTAGGGGCTACTTC
CASSYPRGYF
>.|TRBJ2-3|.|TRBV20-1
TGCAGTGCCAAAGTACCGGATACGCAGTATTTT
CSAKVPDTQYF
>.|TRBJ1-1|.|TRBV28
TGTGCCAGCAGTTACCTTCACACTGAAGCTTTCTTT
CASSYLHTEAFF
>.|TRBJ2-7|.|TRBV27
TGTGCCAGCAGTTTTAAAGACGAGCAGTACTTC
CASSFKDEQYF
>TRBD1|TRBJ2-7|.|TRBV5-1
TGCGCCAGCAGCCGAGGGGGACAGGGGGCTTACGAGCAGTACTTC
CASSRGGQGAYEQYF
>TRBD1|TRBJ2-2|once|TRBV11-3
TGTGCCAGCAGCCCAGGGACAGCGCCCGGGGAGCTGTTTTTT
CASSPGTAPGELFF
>TRBD2|TRBJ2-7|.|TRBV5-6
TGTGCCAGCACCCGGGGGGCGGGAGGGATCTACGAGCAGTACTTC
CASTRGAGGIYEQYF
>.|TRBJ1-2|.|TRBV5-4
TGTGCCAGCAGCTTGATGCAGGCCCTGTATGGCTACACCTTC
CASSLMQALYGYTF
>TRBD1|TRBJ2-7|.|TRBV10-3
TGTGCCATAAGACAGGGAGCCCTCTCCTACGAGCAGTACTTC
CAIRQGALSYEQYF
>TRBD2|TRBJ2-7|.|TRBV7-3
TGTGCCAGCAGCTCTGCCGGGACTACCTCCTCCGAGCAGTACTTC
CASSSAGTTSSEQYF
>TRBD2|TRBJ2-1|.|TRBV11-2
TGTGCCAGCAGCCAGCCCAAAGGGAGGGCCATATTAATATCACAGTTCTTC
CASSQPKGRAILISQFF
>TRBD2|TRBJ2-7|.|TRBV7-9
TGTGCCAGCAGCCCAGGGGTAGCGGGAGATCGGGACGAGCAGTACTTC
CASSPGVAGDRDEQYF
>.|TRBJ2-7|.|TRBV19
TGTGCCAGTAGTGGCCCCCGGGACACTTCCTACGAGCAGTACTTC
CASSGPRDTSYEQYF
>.|TRBJ1-1|.|TRBV2
TGTGCCAGTACTACAGGGTTATATGAAGCTTTCTTT
CASTTGLYEAFF
>TRBD2|TRBJ2-1|.|TRBV25-1
TGTGCCAGCAGTGAATCGGCTAGCGGGGTCTCCAATGAGCAGTTCTTC
CASSESASGVSNEQFF
>.|TRBJ2-7|.|TRBV2
TGTGCCAGCGGACAAAACTACGAGCAGTACTTC
CASGQNYEQYF
>.|TRBJ1-1|.|TRBV5-4
TGTGCCAGCAGCTGGCGGGGGAACACTGAAGCTTTCTTT
CASSWRGNTEAFF